This T cell receptor beta chain comes out of a study of cytomegalovirus exposure and HLA in healthy donors. Study-level information: Approximately 180 million T cells yielded 100 million or so unique TCR beta sequences, as an earlier analysis found.

The PCR was carried out with 60 Vbeta primers and 13 Jbeta primers. Libraries were prepared by immunoSEQ multiplex PCR; TCRdb keeps only in-frame clonotypes and omits some of them. The table has about 130,000 clones, about 85% seen once. For this clone: The antigen remains unidentified.

Study-wide points: In a later analysis, a missense DCLRE1C variant was linked to TCR beta V- and J-gene trimming.

Material for sequencing was PBMCs. The TCR comes from a man in his late teens or twenties in good health and CMV-seropositive.

CDR3 protein: CASSLGTAGNEQYF. As DNA, the CDR3 is TGTGCCAGCAGCTTAGGTACCGCAGGGAACGAGCAGTACTTC. The genes are TRBV11-2 and TRBJ2-7; perhaps TRBD1 as D (5 bases). Per the germline V gene, CDR1 is SGHAT and CDR2 is FQNNGV. The CDR3 is made up of 14 amino acids. Trimming left V 1 base short and J 5 bases short, with 12 bases between.